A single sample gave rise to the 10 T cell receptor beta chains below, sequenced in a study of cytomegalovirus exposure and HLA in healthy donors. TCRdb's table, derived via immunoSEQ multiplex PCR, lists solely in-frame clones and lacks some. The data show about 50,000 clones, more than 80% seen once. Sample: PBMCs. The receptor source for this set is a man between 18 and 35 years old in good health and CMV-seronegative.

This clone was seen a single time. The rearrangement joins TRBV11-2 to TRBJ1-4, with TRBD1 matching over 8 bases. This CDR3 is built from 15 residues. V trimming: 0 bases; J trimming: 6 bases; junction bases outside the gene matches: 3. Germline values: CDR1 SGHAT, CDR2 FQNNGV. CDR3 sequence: CASSLDDRGYEKLFF. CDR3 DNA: TGTGCCAGCAGCTTAGACGACAGGGGTTATGAAAAACTGTTTTTT.

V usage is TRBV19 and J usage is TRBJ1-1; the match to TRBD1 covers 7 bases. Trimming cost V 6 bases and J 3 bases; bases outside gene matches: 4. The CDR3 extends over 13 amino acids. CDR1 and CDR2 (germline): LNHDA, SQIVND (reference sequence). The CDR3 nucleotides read TGTGCCAGTAGCGTCGACAGGGACACTGAAGCTTTCTTT. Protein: CASSVDRDTEAFF.

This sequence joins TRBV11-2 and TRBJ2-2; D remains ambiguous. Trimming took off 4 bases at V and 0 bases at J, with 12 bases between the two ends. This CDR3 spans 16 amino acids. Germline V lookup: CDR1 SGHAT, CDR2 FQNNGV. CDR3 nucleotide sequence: TGTGCCAGCAGCTCTGCCGGTCAACCGAACACCGGGGAGCTGTTTTTT. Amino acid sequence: CASSSAGQPNTGELFF.

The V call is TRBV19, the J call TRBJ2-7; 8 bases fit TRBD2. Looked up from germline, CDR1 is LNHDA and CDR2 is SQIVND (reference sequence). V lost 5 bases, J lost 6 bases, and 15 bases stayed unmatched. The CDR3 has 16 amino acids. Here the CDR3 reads CASSVHKSGSGGEQYF. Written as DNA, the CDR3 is TGTGCCAGTAGTGTCCACAAAAGCGGGAGTGGTGGCGAGCAGTACTTC.

The CDR3 DNA sequence: TGTGCCAGCTCACCATACAGGGAAGGGACTAACTATGGCTACACCTTC. This translates into CASSPYREGTNYGYTF. The chain is built from TRBV18 and TRBJ1-2; the D gene is possibly TRBD1 (6 bases). The CDR3 has 16 residues. CDR1 is KGHSH, CDR2 LQKENI, per germline. V was pared by 2 bases and J by 0 bases, with 13 bases between.

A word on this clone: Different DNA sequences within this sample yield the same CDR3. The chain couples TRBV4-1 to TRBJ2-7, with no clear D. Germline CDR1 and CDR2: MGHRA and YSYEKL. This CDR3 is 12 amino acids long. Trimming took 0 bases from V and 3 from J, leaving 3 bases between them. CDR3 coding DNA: TGCGCCAGCAGCCAAGATTACTACGAGCAGTACTTC. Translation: CASSQDYYEQYF.

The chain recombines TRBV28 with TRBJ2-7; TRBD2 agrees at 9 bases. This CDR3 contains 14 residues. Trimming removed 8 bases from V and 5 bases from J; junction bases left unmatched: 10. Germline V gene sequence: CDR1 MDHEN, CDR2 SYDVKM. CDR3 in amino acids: CASGDLAGNNEQYF. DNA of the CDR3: TGTGCCAGCGGCGATCTAGCGGGGAACAACGAGCAGTACTTC.

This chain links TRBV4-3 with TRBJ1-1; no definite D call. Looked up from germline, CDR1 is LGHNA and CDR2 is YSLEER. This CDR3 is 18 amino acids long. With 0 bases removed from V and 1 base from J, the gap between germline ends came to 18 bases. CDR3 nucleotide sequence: TGCGCCAGCAGCCAAGATCGGGTTGGTTTTGGCGAGAACACTGAAGCTTTCTTT. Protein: CASSQDRVGFGENTEAFF.

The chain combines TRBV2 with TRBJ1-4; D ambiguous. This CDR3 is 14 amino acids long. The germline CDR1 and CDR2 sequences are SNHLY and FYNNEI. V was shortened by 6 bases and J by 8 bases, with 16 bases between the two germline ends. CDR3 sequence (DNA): TGTGCCAGCAGACCAGGCCTCGCCGCAGAAAAACTGTTTTTT. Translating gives CASRPGLAAEKLFF.

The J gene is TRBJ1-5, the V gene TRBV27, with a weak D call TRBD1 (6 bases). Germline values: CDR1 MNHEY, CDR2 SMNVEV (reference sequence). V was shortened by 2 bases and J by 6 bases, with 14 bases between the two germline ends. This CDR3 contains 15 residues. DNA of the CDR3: TGTGCCAGCAGTTTAGAGGGACATGACAGTCAGCCCCAGCATTTT. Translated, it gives CASSLEGHDSQPQHF.